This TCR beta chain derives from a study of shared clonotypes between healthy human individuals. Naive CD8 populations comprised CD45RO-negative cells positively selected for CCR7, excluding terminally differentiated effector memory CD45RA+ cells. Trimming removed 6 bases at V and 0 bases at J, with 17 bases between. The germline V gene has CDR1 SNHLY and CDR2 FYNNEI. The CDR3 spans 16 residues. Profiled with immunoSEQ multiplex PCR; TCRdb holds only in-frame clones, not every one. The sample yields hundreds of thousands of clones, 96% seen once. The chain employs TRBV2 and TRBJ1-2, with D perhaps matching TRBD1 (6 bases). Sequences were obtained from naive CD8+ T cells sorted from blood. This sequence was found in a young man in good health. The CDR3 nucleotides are TGTGCCAGCAGCCACCATAAACAGGGCACTAACTATGGCTACACCTTC. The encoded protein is CASSHHKQGTNYGYTF.